The 26 T cell receptor beta chains below all came from one sample that was sequenced in a study of CD8 T cells in ankylosing spondylitis. One entry per CDR3 protein results from TCRdb running MiXCR on the 5' RACE reads. The sample has about 160,000 distinct CDR3 sequences, approximately 9.9% seen once; the top ten hold about 15%. Sequencing input: blood, either unsorted or a sorted T cell fraction (not recorded which). The receptors here all came from a female donor with ankylosing spondylitis or in good health (not recorded which).

This clonotype has just a few counts. J is TRBJ2-1 and V is TRBV7-9; no clear D. Per germline, CDR1 SEHNR and CDR2 FQNEAQ (reference sequence). V was shortened by 5 bases and J by 8 bases, with 10 bases between the two germline ends. This CDR3 contains 12 residues. CDR3 amino acids: CASSPVDYEQFF. The CDR3, as DNA: TGTGCCAGCAGCCCAGTAGACTATGAGCAGTTCTTC. The complete variable domain, with remaining parts taken from reference TRBV7-9 and TRBJ2-1, reads DTGVSQNPRHKITKRGQNVTFRCDPISEHNRLYWYRQTLGQGPEFLTYFQNEAQLEKSRLLSDRFSAERPKGSFSTLEIQRTEQGDSAMYLCASSPVDYEQFFGPGTRLTVL.

This clonotype has a count of ten or more. The genes are TRBV7-9 and TRBJ2-1; 13 nucleotides agree with TRBD2. The CDR3 extends over 14 amino acids. J gave up 6 bases and V 8 bases, and 4 bases lay outside the gene matches. Germline CDR1 and CDR2: SEHNR and FQNEAQ (reference sequence). The CDR3 sequence is CASGRLAGGNEQFF. The DNA of the CDR3 is TGTGCCAGCGGGAGACTAGCGGGAGGCAATGAGCAGTTCTTC.

Ten or more counts support this clonotype. The CDR3: CASSGGGPAYNEQFF. The CDR3 bases are TGCGCCAGCAGTGGAGGCGGGCCCGCCTACAATGAGCAGTTCTTC. The V gene is TRBV10-2, the J gene TRBJ2-1; possible D gene TRBD2, 5 bases. In germline, CDR1 is WSHSY, CDR2 SAAADI. This CDR3 comprises 15 residues. Trimming took off 4 bases at V and 2 bases at J, with 12 bases between the two ends.

The V gene is TRBV5-4, the J gene TRBJ2-7; D is unclear. Looked up from germline, CDR1 is SGHNT and CDR2 is YYREEE (reference sequence). This CDR3 is 14 amino acids long. The ends were cut back, 7 bases at V and 3 bases at J, with 17 bases in the middle. This chain's CDR3 is CASREWAGDYEQYF. The DNA for the CDR3 is TGTGCCAGCCGTGAATGGGCCGGAGACTACGAGCAGTACTTC.

This clonotype has only a few counts. The chain uses TRBV29-1 and TRBJ2-7, with 8 nucleotides matching TRBD1. V trimming: 7 bases; J trimming: 1 base; junction bases outside the gene matches: 9. The CDR3 runs 14 residues. Germline loops: CDR1 SQVTM, CDR2 ANQGSEA. The DNA for the CDR3 is TGCAGCGCTCTCCTCGGACAGGGTTCCTACGAGCAGTACTTC. This encodes CSALLGQGSYEQYF.

This clonotype was detected only a few times. The rearrangement uses TRBV12-3 or TRBV12-4 and TRBJ2-7; D is ambiguous. The CDR3 spans 13 residues. V lost 6 bases, J lost 3 bases, and 12 bases lay in between. CDR3 sequence reads: CASSHGARYEQYF. The CDR3 DNA reads as TGTGCCAGCAGCCACGGCGCCCGCTACGAGCAGTACTTC.

This rearrangement joins TRBV7-8 to TRBJ1-5; D gene uncertain. This CDR3 comprises 15 residues. The V gene lost 5 bases and the J gene lost 3 bases, with 14 bases spanning the gap. Germline V gene sequence: CDR1 SGHVS, CDR2 FQNEAQ. CDR3 in amino acids: CASSPTYSPNQPQHF. The CDR3 DNA follows: TGTGCCAGCAGCCCCACCTACTCACCCAATCAGCCCCAGCATTTT.

The chain recombines TRBV4-3 with TRBJ2-7; 13 bases agree with TRBD2. Germline CDR1 LGHNA, CDR2 YSLEER. With 5 bases clipped from V and 4 bases from J, the junction kept 2 bases outside the gene matches. The CDR3 totals 14 residues. The CDR3 nucleotides are TGCGCCAGCAGCGAGACTAGCGGGAGGTACGAGCAGTACTTC. As protein: CASSETSGRYEQYF.

This chain uses TRBV11-2 with TRBJ2-5, with a weak D call TRBD2 (6 bases). The V gene's germline CDR1 is SGHAT and CDR2 FQNNGV. Trimming took 0 bases from V and 8 from J, leaving 16 bases between them. This CDR3 contains 15 residues. As DNA, the CDR3 is TGTGCCAGCAGCTTAGATTCAGGAGGGTCGGGAACCCAGTACTTC. This encodes CASSLDSGGSGTQYF.

This clonotype was counted between two and nine times. This chain's CDR3 is CASSSGPMTEAFF. The CDR3 DNA reads TGTGCCAGCAGCTCGGGACCTATGACTGAAGCTTTCTTT. The chain has TRBV7-3 and TRBJ1-1; possibly TRBD1 for D (5 bases). Germline lookup yields CDR1 SGHTA and CDR2 FQGTGA. The CDR3 runs to 13 residues. V was cut by 4 bases and J by 5 bases, with 11 bases left in between.

This clonotype was counted only a few times. V is TRBV9 and J is TRBJ2-3; D remains unclear. The germline CDR1 and CDR2 sequences are SGDLS and YYNGEE. There are 18 residues in the CDR3. Trimming removed 4 bases at V and 0 bases at J, with 21 bases between. CDR3 loop: CASSPPTGPILSTDTQYF. The CDR3 nucleotides are TGTGCCAGCAGCCCCCCTACCGGGCCGATCCTTAGCACAGATACGCAGTATTTT.

This clonotype was seen only a few times. The chain couples TRBV7-6 to TRBJ2-2; 10 nucleotides agree with TRBD1. The CDR3 has 14 amino acids. Trimming took 5 bases from V and 6 from J; bases not matched to a gene: 3. Germline V gene sequence: CDR1 SGHVS, CDR2 FNYEAQ. This CDR3 reads CASSPGQGAGELFF. The CDR3 coding sequence is TGTGCCAGCAGCCCAGGACAGGGGGCCGGGGAGCTGTTTTTT. Together with reference TRBV7-6 and TRBJ2-2, the CDR3 gives the full variable domain: GAGVSQSPRYKVTKRGQDVALRCDPISGHVSLYWYRQALGQGPEFLTYFNYEAQQDKSGLPNDRFSAERPEGSISTLTIQRTEQRDSAMYRCASSPGQGAGELFFGEGSRLTVL.

This clonotype was seen ten or more times. The rearrangement joins TRBV7-9 to TRBJ2-3; the match to TRBD1 covers 9 bases. CDR3 length: 14 residues. Germline V gene lookup returns CDR1 SEHNR and CDR2 FQNEAQ (reference sequence). V shed 4 bases and J 5 bases; nucleotides not matched to a gene: 4. CDR3 DNA: TGTGCCAGCAGCTCCGGGACAGGGAAAGATACGCAGTATTTT. Translated: CASSSGTGKDTQYF.

This clonotype was detected many times. V usage is TRBV7-9 and J usage is TRBJ2-1, with TRBD2 as a possible D gene (5 bases). Germline V gives CDR1 SEHNR, CDR2 FQNEAQ (reference sequence). This CDR3 spans 15 amino acids. Trimming pared 2 bases from V and 2 bases from J, leaving 10 bases between. CDR3: CASSLSAEAYNEQFF. In DNA form, the CDR3 reads TGTGCCAGCAGCTTATCGGCGGAGGCCTACAATGAGCAGTTCTTC. The full variable domain, with the rest looked up from reference TRBV7-9 and TRBJ2-1, is DTGVSQNPRHKITKRGQNVTFRCDPISEHNRLYWYRQTLGQGPEFLTYFQNEAQLEKSRLLSDRFSAERPKGSFSTLEIQRTEQGDSAMYLCASSLSAEAYNEQFFGPGTRLTVL.

This clonotype has just a few counts. V is TRBV13 and J is TRBJ2-1; 8 bases fit TRBD2. V dropped 5 bases and J dropped 8; count of bases not matched to a gene: 5. The CDR3 runs 13 residues. Germline V lookup: CDR1 PRHDT, CDR2 FYEKMQ (reference sequence). In DNA, the CDR3 is TGTGCCAGCAGCCCCGGGAGGGGCCATGAGCAGTTCTTC. Translated: CASSPGRGHEQFF.

Turning to this clonotype: One end of the junction is discordant with germline, which a read error may explain. The rearrangement links TRBV5-6 to TRBJ2-6; 10 bases match TRBD2. The CDR3 length is 18 residues. Per the germline V gene, CDR1 is SGHDT and CDR2 is YYEEEE. Written as DNA, the CDR3 is TGTGCCAGCAGCTTCCTGACTAGCGGGCGCTCTGGGGCCAGCGTCCTGACTTTC. Translated, it gives CASSFLTSGRSGASVLTF.

This chain links TRBV5-4 with TRBJ2-7, with D perhaps given as TRBD1 or TRBD2 (5 bases each). The CDR3 loop spans 13 amino acids. Between the trimmed V and J ends, which lost 4 bases and 5 bases, there was a span of 13 bases. The germline V gene encodes CDR1 SGHNT and CDR2 YYREEE (reference sequence). The CDR3 DNA reads as TGTGCCAGCAGCGTGGGACCTGGGGACGAGCAGTACTTC. Translating gives CASSVGPGDEQYF. The complete variable domain, with remaining parts taken from reference TRBV5-4 and TRBJ2-7, reads ETGVTQSPTHLIKTRGQQVTLRCSSQSGHNTVSWYQQALGQGPQFIFQYYREEENGRGNFPPRFSGLQFPNYSSELNVNALELDDSALYLCASSVGPGDEQYFGPGTRLTVT.

This clonotype has a count of ten or more. Because the CDR3's place on the DNA is in doubt, the DNA is left out and the CDR3 is given as listed by TCRdb. The chain has TRBV11-2 and TRBJ2-1; the table's D call, TRBD1, has no DNA check behind it. Germline CDR1 reads SGHAT; CDR2 reads FQNNGV. The CDR3 has 18 residues if both end residues are counted. This chain's CDR3 is CASSPFRARGLRYNEQFF.

The chain recombines TRBV18 with TRBJ2-7; possibly TRBD1 for D (6 bases). Trimming pared 6 bases from V and 4 bases from J, leaving 22 bases between. The length of the CDR3 is 16 residues. Germline CDR1 is KGHSH and CDR2 is LQKENI. CDR3 DNA sequence: TGTGCCAGCTCCCTCGCCCGTCCAGGGGTTGGATACGAGCAGTACTTC. Translation: CASSLARPGVGYEQYF.

This clonotype was seen at least ten times. The chain employs TRBV6-5 and TRBJ2-5, with 8 positions matching TRBD2. This CDR3 has 17 residues. J lost 0 bases, V lost 0 bases, and 6 bases had no gene match. In germline, CDR1 is MNHEY, CDR2 SVGAGI. The CDR3 loop reads CASSYSRSSGYQETQYF. For the CDR3, the DNA is TGTGCCAGCAGTTACTCGAGGTCTAGCGGGTACCAAGAGACCCAGTACTTC.

The rearrangement links TRBV6-2 or TRBV6-3 to TRBJ2-1; 8 nucleotides align to TRBD2. Trimming cost V 4 bases and J 3 bases; bases outside gene matches: 5. CDR1 MNHEY and CDR2 SVGEGT come from the germline V gene. The CDR3 extends over 15 amino acids. CDR3 sequence reads: CASSSLLAVYNEQFF. DNA of the CDR3: TGTGCCAGCAGTTCCCTACTAGCGGTCTACAATGAGCAGTTCTTC.

The chain carries TRBV5-3 and TRBJ2-1; no clear D gene. TRBV5-3 is given ORF status, its function remaining uncertain. Deletions cut 1 base from V and 2 bases from J, with 13 bases between. The CDR3 totals 16 residues. This CDR3 is CARSLCKEGTYNEQFF. CDR3 DNA: TGTGCCAGAAGCTTGTGCAAGGAAGGTACCTACAATGAGCAGTTCTTC.

This clonotype has a count of ten or more. The V call is TRBV4-3, the J call TRBJ2-7, with TRBD2 as a possible D gene (7 bases). The CDR3 covers 12 residues. The germline gives CDR1 LGHNA, CDR2 YSLEER. The V end lost 4 bases, the J end lost 7 bases, and 11 bases lay between the germline ends. The CDR3 spells CASSLRGGEQYF. In DNA form, the CDR3 reads TGCGCCAGCAGCCTAAGGGGGGGAGAGCAGTACTTC.

The table lists this clonotype with many counts. The chain uses TRBV29-1 and TRBJ1-1, with D uncertain. This CDR3 spans 14 amino acids. Trimming removed 5 bases at V and 0 bases at J, with 13 bases between. CDR1 and CDR2 (germline): SQVTM, ANQGSEA. The DNA for the CDR3 is TGCAGCGTTTACCTCTGGGTGGTGAACACTGAAGCTTTCTTT. This sequence encodes CSVYLWVVNTEAFF.

The chain combines TRBV2 with TRBJ2-1; D gene ambiguous. Trimming left V 4 bases short and J 6 bases short, with 10 bases between. Germline V gives CDR1 SNHLY, CDR2 FYNNEI. CDR3 size: 13 residues. CDR3 sequence (DNA): TGTGCCAGCAGTGTAGCCGTCTTCAATGAGCAGTTCTTC. The encoded protein is CASSVAVFNEQFF.

This chain uses TRBV11-2 with TRBJ2-3, with 8 bases identical to TRBD2. V lost 5 bases to trimming and J lost 0 bases; unmatched junction nucleotides: 10. The CDR3 length is 17 residues. The V gene's germline CDR1 is SGHAT and CDR2 FQNNGV. The CDR3 loop is CASSRSPSGGSTDTQYF. The CDR3 DNA reads TGTGCCAGCAGCCGATCCCCCAGCGGGGGTAGCACAGATACGCAGTATTTT.